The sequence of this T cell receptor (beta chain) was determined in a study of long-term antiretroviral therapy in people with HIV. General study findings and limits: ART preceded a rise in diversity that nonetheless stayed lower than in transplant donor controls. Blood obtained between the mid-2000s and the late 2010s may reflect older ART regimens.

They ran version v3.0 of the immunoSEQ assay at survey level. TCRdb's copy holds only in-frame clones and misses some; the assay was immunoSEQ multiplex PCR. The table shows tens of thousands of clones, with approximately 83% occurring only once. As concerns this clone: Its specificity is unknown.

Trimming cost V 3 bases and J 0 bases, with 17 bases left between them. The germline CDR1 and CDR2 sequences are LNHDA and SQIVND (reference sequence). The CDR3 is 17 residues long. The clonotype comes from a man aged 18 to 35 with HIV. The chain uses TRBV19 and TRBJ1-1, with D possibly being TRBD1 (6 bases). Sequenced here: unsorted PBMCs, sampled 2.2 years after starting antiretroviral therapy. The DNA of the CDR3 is TGTGCCAGTAGTATTATCCAGGGGTTACCAATGAACACTGAAGCTTTCTTT. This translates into CASSIIQGLPMNTEAFF.